The rows below give T cell receptor beta chains drawn from one sample of a study of T cell repertoires in cytomegalovirus infection. TCRdb reanalysed the reads using MiXCR and keeps one entry per CDR3 protein. The sample contains around 530,000 distinct CDR3 sequences, approximately 26% of which appear only once. Material: PBMCs. The source of these receptors is a human donor in good health (CMV status not recorded). Some clones in this sample may be carry-over from other donors' samples. Each CDR3 is given with its conserved first and last residue. A D gene is named only where the DNA matches it firmly. Expanded clones are given a class, and other clones once, few, many or no size at all.

J gene	D gene	V gene	clone size	CDR3 DNA	CDR3 protein
TRBJ2-4	TRBD2	TRBV28	NA	TGTGCCAGCAGCCCAGCGGGGTGGGAAGACATTCAGTACTTC	CASSPAGWEDIQYF
TRBJ2-1	NA	TRBV7-8	many	TGTGCCAGTGTTAGAGATGGACAGTACTCTGTTGAGCAGTTCTTC	CASVRDGQYSVEQFF
TRBJ2-4	NA	TRBV12-3/TRBV12-4	NA	TGTGCCAGCAGTTTAGCCGGACACCCAAGGACGTACTTC	CASSLAGHPRTYF
TRBJ2-5	NA	TRBV6-2/TRBV6-3	NA	TGTGCCAGCAATGACAGAGCCGGGTACCAAGAGACCCAGTACTTC	CASNDRAGYQETQYF
TRBJ1-2	NA	TRBV12-3/TRBV12-4	many	TGTGCCAGCAGTACCCCTTTCGGAGCCTATGGCTACACCTTC	CASSTPFGAYGYTF
TRBJ2-2	NA	TRBV6-2/TRBV6-3	once	TGTGCCAGCCTAATTTTTCGTGACACCGGGGAGCTGTTTTTT	CASLIFRDTGELFF
TRBJ1-1	NA	TRBV20-1	NA	TGCAGTGCTAGGCCATCGGGAGGGGCCGGTGGTGAAGCTTTCTTT	CSARPSGGAGGEAFF
TRBJ1-2	NA	TRBV11-3	many	TGTGCCAGCAGCTTAATACAGGGCTATGGCTACACCTTC	CASSLIQGYGYTF
TRBJ2-1	TRBD2	TRBV12-3/TRBV12-4	few	TGTGCCAGCAGTTTAGCGGCGGGACTACTAGCTAATGAGCAGTTCTTC	CASSLAAGLLANEQFF
TRBJ2-3	NA	TRBV24-1	few	TGTGCCACCAGTGATCGTGCAGGGCTGAGCACAGATACGCAGTATTTT	CATSDRAGLSTDTQYF